These 8 T cell receptor beta chains originate from one sample sequenced in a study of control samples from healthy donors and cancer patients. Clones were sequenced by immunoSEQ multiplex PCR, and TCRdb holds only the in-frame ones, with some missing. Of fewer than 200,000 clones listed, 80% to 95% are singletons. Sequenced material: blood. These TCRs come from a young man in good health.

The rearrangement links TRBV11-2 to TRBJ1-5; TRBD1 aligns across 12 bases. This CDR3 region has 18 residues. The germline CDR1 and CDR2 sequences are SGHAT and FQNNGV. Trimming at V came to 6 bases and at J to 2 bases, leaving 11 bases not matched to a gene. The CDR3 sequence: CASRYSGTGGAGNQPQHF. The CDR3 DNA is TGTGCCAGCAGATATTCCGGGACAGGGGGCGCGGGCAATCAGCCCCAGCATTTT.

This clone was recorded only once. This rearrangement joins TRBV7-2 to TRBJ1-2; TRBD1 agrees at 8 bases. Trimming took 4 bases from V and 5 from J; bases not matched to a gene: 9. The CDR3 runs 15 residues. Per the germline V gene, CDR1 is SGHTA and CDR2 is FQGNSA. The CDR3, as DNA: TGTGCCAGCAGCTCATACTCGGGACAGGTATATGGCTACACCTTC. Protein product: CASSSYSGQVYGYTF.

The genes are TRBV29-1 and TRBJ1-2, with TRBD1 as a possible D gene (5 bases). Germline CDR1 reads SQVTM; CDR2 reads ANQGSEA. The V gene lost 4 bases and the J gene lost 7 bases, with 16 bases spanning the gap. CDR3 length: 13 residues. The CDR3 coding sequence is TGCAGCGTTGTAGTTGGCAGGGCCGGTGGCTACACCTTC. Its translation is CSVVVGRAGGYTF.

This sequence joins TRBV10-3 and TRBJ2-3, with a tentative D call TRBD1 (6 bases). Trimming pared 3 bases from V and 2 bases from J, leaving 18 bases between. This CDR3 has 17 amino acids. Germline assignment: CDR1 ENHRY and CDR2 SYGVKD. The CDR3 DNA is TGTGCCATCAGTGAAAGGACTGGGCAGGGGATCACAGATACGCAGTATTTT. This codes for CAISERTGQGITDTQYF.

The rearrangement links TRBV11-2 to TRBJ1-4; D possibly corresponds to TRBD1 (6 bases). The CDR3 totals 15 residues. Germline V gives CDR1 SGHAT, CDR2 FQNNGV. The germline V and J ends were trimmed by 5 bases and 6 bases, with 16 bases remaining between them. The CDR3 DNA reads as TGTGCCAGCAGCCCGCGGACAGTATTTGATGAAAAACTGTTTTTT. Its translation is CASSPRTVFDEKLFF.

The chain has TRBV6-5 and TRBJ2-3; unclear D gene. From germline, CDR1 is MNHEY and CDR2 SVGAGI. The CDR3 length is 13 residues. V lost 6 bases and J 2 bases, leaving 9 bases between the germline ends. For the CDR3, the DNA is TGTGCCAGCAGATCCCAAAACACAGATACGCAGTATTTT. It yields the protein CASRSQNTDTQYF.

The rearrangement joins TRBV6-5 to TRBJ1-1, with D maybe TRBD1 (6 bases). V was cut by 2 bases and J by 0 bases, with 10 bases left in between. The CDR3 covers 15 residues. The germline V gene encodes CDR1 MNHEY and CDR2 SVGAGI. The CDR3 region has the DNA TGTGCCAGCAGTTACCGCGGGACACTGAACACTGAAGCTTTCTTT. It is translated as CASSYRGTLNTEAFF.

This clone was seen just once. The V and J genes are TRBV29-1 and TRBJ2-6; no clear D. The V gene's germline CDR1 is SQVTM and CDR2 ANQGSEA. The V end lost 4 bases, the J end lost 0 bases, and 7 bases lay between the germline ends. The CDR3 has 14 amino acids. CDR3 sequence (DNA): TGCAGCGTTGGCGCTTTCTCTGGGGCCAACGTCCTGACTTTC. It encodes CSVGAFSGANVLTF. Combining the CDR3 with reference TRBV29-1 and TRBJ2-6 gives the whole variable domain SAVISQKPSRDICQRGTSLTIQCQVDSQVTMMFWYRQQPGQSLTLIATANQGSEATYESGFVIDKFPISRPNLTFSTLTVSNMSPEDSSIYLCSVGAFSGANVLTFGAGSRLTVL.